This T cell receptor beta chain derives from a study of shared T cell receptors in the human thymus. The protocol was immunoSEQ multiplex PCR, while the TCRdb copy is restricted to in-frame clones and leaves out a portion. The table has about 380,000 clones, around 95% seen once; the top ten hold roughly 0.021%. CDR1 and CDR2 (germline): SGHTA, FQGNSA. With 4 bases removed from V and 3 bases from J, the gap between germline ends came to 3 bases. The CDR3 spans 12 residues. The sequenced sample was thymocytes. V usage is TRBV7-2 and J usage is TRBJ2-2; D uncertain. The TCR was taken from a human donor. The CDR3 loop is CASSSHTGELFF. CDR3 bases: TGTGCCAGCAGCTCACACACCGGGGAGCTGTTTTTT.